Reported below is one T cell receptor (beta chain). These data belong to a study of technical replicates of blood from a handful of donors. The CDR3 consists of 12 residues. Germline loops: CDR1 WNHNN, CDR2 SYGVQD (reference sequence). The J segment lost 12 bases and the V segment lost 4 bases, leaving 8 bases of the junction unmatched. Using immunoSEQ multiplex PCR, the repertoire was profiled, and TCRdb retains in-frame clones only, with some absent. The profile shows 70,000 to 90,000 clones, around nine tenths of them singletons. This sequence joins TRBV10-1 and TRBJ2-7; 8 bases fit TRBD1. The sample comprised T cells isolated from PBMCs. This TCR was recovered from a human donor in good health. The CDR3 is CASSGPRTGRYF. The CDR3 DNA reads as TGCGCCAGCAGTGGCCCGAGGACAGGGCGGTACTTC.